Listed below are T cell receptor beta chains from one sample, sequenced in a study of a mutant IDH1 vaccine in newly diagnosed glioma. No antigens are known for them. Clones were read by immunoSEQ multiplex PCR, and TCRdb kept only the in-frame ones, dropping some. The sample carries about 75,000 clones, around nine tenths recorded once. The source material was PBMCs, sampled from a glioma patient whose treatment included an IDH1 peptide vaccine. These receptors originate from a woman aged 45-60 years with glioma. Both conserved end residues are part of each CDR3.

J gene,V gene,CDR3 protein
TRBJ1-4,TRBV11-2,CASSWLRGRTNEKLFF
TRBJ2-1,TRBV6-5,CASGAYNEQFF
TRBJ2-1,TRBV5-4,CASSLPSTYNEQFF
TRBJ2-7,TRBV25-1,CASSRGFDYEQYF
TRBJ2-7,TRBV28,CASSPTTRTYEQYF
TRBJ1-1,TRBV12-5,CASGRWEGGRTEAFF
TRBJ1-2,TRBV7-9,CASNRGRDGYTF
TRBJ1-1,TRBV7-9,CASRLMTGGSEAFF
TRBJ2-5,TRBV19,CASSIGGTGQQETQYF
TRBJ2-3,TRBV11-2,CASRGLKREGRDTQYF
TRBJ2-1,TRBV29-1,CSGAERGEQFF
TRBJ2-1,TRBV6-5,CASSSGGRSYNEQFF
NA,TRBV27,CASSFGGGRVGEQYF
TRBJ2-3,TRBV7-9,CASSLVLVGDTQYF
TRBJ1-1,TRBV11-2,CASSDDRGSGTEAFF
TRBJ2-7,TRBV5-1,CASSSSGSRSYEQYF
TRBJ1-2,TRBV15,CATSGDRGNGYTF
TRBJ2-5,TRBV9,CASSQDRGRETQYF
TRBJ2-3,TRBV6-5,CASSLRFGTDTQYF
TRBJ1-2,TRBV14,CASSFGTAFGYTF
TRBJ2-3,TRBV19,CASSAKGGGYTDTQYF
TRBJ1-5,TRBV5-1,CASSLGPAGQPQHF
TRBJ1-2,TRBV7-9,CASSWDRGGGYTF
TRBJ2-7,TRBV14,CASSQRESWEQYF
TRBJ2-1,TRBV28,CASSLGDSTEQFF
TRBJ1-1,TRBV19,CASSIRQGGNTEAFF
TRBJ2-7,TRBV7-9,CASSLGTSGRRHEQYF
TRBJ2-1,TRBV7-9,CASSLILGLYNEQFF
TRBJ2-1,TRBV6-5,CASSSSGGRNEQFF
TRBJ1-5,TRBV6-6,CASSYSEAGQPQHF
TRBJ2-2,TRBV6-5,CASTRGGEPTGELFF
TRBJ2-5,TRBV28,CASSSWDREQTQYF
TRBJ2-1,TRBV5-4,CASSLLTGGPNEQFF
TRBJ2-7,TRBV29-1,CSVEGNRAAEQYF
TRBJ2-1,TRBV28,CASSLAGEYNEQFF